This note documents a single T cell receptor beta chain sequence. This receptor's antigen is unknown. Within one base of it there is no much larger clone, and no base qualities were kept. This sample was taken from a study of blood T cell repertoires in COVID-19 (TCRdb year 2020). About the study as a whole: Samples covering the acute and convalescent phases of COVID-19 were provided by collaborators in the United States, Italy and Spain. The repertoires were released in a freely available public database intended as a resource for research on the immune response to SARS-CoV-2. Deeply sampled blood TCRbeta repertoires from subjects exposed to, actively infected with, or recovered from COVID-19 were included in the dataset. HLA class I and class II types, where available, came from metadata supplied by the sample provider rather than from assay-based typing. The samples were drawn from two sources: the first 160 participants of the ongoing ImmuneRACE study, and 1,000 to 1,500 subjects contributed by 6 global collaborators. The prospective study material was composed of cDNA or gDNA derived from T cells, B-cell-depleted T cells, or PBMCs. Sample metadata almost always included a de-identified subject ID, COVID-19 status, age in years and sex. General conclusions and limits of the study: Clinical and demographic metadata were provided uncurated, with the amount varying by source and participant.

Relative to germline, V is missing 11 bases and J is missing 0 bases, with 22 bases of the junction outside any gene match. CDR1 and CDR2 were assigned from the germline V gene as SNHLY and FYNNEI. The CDR3 has 19 amino acids, counting the end cysteine and phenylalanine. Only CDR3 DNA remains: 57 bases, in frame from the first base. TCRbeta CDR3 regions were amplified from genomic DNA by means of the immunoSEQ Assay, a bias-controlled multiplex PCR. From the authors' description of their analysis: The number of nucleated cells in each sample was estimated by amplification of reference gene primers within the assay. Sequence reads were collapsed and filtered to measure the absolute abundance of every unique TCRbeta CDR3 rearrangement. For each sample, productive Simpson clonality was calculated by taking the square root of Simpson's diversity index across productive rearrangements. The clones in this table, taken by TCRdb from immuneACCESS, are in-frame only. Not every clone is retained; where verified, under half of the shortfall comes from an unresolved V gene, and the cause of the rest is unknown. V, J and clone size are taken as reported in that table, and D and trimming were inferred from the DNA itself. Across this sample there are about 200,000 clones, with about 86% seen only once. The leading ten clones occupy 0.6% to 1% of the sample.

Collaborating institutions collected whole blood in K2EDTA tubes following their own protocols. Collaborator samples were shipped for TCRbeta analysis as frozen whole blood, isolated PBMCs, or DNA extracted from either sample type. The sequence links TRBV2 to TRBJ1-3; the junction holds 7 bases that match TRBD1. The sequenced material came from peripheral blood. The TCR was taken from a woman between 65 and 79 years old with acute or convalescent COVID-19. The CDR3 region reads CAESLPGTALIDSGNTIYF. Read as DNA, the sequence is TGTGCCGAGTCACTCCCCGGGACAGCATTAATTGACTCTGGAAACACCATATATTTT.